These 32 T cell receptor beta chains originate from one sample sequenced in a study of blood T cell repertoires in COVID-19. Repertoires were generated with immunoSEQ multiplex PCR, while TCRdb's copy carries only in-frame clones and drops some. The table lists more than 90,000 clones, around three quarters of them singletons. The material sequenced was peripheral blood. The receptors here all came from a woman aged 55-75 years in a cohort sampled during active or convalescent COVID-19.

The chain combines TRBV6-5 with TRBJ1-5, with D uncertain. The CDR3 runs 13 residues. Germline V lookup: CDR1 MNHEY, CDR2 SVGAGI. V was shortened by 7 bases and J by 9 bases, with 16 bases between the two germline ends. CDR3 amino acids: CASTEGIAVPQHF. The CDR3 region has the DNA TGTGCCAGCACCGAGGGAATTGCGGTGCCCCAGCATTTT.

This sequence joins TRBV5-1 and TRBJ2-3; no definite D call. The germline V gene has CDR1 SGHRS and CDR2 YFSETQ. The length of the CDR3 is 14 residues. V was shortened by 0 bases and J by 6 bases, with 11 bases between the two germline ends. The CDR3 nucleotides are TGCGCCAGCAGCTTGGAACAGCCCAGGGATACGCAGTATTTT. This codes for CASSLEQPRDTQYF. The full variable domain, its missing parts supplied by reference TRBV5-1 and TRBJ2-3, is KAGVTQTPRYLIKTRGQQVTLSCSPISGHRSVSWYQQTPGQGLQFLFEYFSETQRNKGNFPGRFSGRQFSNSRSEMNVSTLELGDSALYLCASSLEQPRDTQYFGPGTRLTVL.

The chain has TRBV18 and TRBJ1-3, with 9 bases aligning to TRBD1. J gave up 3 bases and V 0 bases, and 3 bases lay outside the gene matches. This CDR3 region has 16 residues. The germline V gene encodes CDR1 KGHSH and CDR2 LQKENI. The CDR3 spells CASSPPTGGLGNTIYF. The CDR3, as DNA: TGTGCCAGCTCACCACCCACAGGGGGCCTTGGAAACACCATATATTTT.

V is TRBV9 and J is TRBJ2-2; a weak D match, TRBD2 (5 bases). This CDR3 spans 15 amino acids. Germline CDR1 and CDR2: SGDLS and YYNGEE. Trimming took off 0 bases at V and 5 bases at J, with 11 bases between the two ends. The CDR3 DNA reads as TGTGCCAGCAGCGTAGTAGACTACCATACCGGGGAGCTGTTTTTT. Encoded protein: CASSVVDYHTGELFF.

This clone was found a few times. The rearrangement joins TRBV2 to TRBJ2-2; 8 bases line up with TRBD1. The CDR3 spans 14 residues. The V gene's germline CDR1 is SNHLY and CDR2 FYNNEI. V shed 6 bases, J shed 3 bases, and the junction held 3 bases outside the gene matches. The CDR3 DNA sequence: TGTGCCAGCAGGACAGGGGTGTACACCGGGGAGCTGTTTTTT. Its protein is CASRTGVYTGELFF.

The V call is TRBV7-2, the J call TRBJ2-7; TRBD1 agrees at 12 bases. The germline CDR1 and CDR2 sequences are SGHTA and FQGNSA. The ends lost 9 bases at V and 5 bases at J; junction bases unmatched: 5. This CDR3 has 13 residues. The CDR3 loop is CASGDRGRNEQYF. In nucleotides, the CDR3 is TGTGCCAGTGGGGACAGGGGGCGAAACGAGCAGTACTTC.

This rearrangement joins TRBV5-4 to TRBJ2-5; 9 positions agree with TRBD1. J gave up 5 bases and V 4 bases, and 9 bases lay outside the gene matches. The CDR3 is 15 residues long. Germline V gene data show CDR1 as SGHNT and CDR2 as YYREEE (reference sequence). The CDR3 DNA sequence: TGTGCCAGCAGCCTAGAAGGACAGGGGCGGGAGACCCAGTACTTC. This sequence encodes CASSLEGQGRETQYF.

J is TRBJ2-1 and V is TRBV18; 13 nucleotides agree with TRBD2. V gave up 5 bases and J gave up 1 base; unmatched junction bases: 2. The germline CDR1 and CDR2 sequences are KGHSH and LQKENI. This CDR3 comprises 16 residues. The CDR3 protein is CASSAGLAGSYNEQFF. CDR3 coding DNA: TGTGCCAGCTCAGCGGGACTAGCGGGGTCCTACAATGAGCAGTTCTTC.

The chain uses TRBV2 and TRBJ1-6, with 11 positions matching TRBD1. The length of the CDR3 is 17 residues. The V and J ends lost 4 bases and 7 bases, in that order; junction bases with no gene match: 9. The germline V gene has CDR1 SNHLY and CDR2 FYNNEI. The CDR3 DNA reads TGTGCCAGCAGTGGCTCCGGGACAGGGGGTAGGAATTCACCCCTCCACTTT. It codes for CASSGSGTGGRNSPLHF.

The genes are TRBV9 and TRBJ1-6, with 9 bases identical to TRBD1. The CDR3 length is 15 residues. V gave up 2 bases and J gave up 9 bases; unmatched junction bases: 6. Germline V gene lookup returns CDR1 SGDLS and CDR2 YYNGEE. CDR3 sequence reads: CASSVPGQGTSPLHF. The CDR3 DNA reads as TGTGCCAGCAGCGTTCCGGGACAGGGTACTTCACCCCTCCACTTT.

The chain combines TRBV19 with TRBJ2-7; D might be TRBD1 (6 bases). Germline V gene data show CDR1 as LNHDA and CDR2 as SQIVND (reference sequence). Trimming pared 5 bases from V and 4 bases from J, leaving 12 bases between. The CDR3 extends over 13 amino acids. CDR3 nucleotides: TGTGCCAGTAGTCGGCAAACAGGGTACGAGCAGTACTTC. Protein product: CASSRQTGYEQYF.

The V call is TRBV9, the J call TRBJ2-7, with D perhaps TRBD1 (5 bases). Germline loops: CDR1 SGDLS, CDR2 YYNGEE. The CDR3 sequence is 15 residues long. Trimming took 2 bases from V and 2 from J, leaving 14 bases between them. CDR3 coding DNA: TGTGCCAGCAGCGTGGTGGCAGGGCCGGCCTACGAGCAGTACTTC. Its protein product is CASSVVAGPAYEQYF.

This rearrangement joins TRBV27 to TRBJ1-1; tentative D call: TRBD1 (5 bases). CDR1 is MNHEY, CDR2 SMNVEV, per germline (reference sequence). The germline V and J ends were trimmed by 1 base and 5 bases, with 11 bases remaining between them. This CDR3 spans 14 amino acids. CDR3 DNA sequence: TGTGCCAGCAGTTTATATGGAGGGGATACTGAAGCTTTCTTT. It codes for CASSLYGGDTEAFF.

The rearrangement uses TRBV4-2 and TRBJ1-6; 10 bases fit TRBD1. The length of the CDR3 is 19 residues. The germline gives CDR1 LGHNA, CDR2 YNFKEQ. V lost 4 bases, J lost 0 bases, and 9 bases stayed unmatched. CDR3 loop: CASSLYRDRGSSYNSPLHF. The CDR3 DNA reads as TGTGCCAGCAGCCTTTACCGGGACAGGGGAAGCTCCTATAATTCACCCCTCCACTTT.

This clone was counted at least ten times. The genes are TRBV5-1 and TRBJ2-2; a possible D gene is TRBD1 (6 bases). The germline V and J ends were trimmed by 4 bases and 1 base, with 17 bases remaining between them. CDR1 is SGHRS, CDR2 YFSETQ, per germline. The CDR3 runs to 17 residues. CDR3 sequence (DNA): TGCGCCAGCAGCATGAGGTTACAGGGTGGGAACACCGGGGAGCTGTTTTTT. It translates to CASSMRLQGGNTGELFF.

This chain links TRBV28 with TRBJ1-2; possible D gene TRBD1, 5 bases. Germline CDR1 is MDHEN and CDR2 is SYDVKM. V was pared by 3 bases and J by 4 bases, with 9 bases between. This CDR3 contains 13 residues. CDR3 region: CASSLDNFYGYTF. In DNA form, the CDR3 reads TGTGCCAGCAGTTTGGACAACTTCTATGGCTACACCTTC.

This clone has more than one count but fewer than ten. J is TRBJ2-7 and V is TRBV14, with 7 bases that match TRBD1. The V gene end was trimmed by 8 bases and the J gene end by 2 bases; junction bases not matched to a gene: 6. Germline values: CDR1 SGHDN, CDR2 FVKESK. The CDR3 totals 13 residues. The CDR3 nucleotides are TGTGCCAGCCGCCGGACAGGAGCCTACGAGCAGTACTTC. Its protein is CASRRTGAYEQYF.

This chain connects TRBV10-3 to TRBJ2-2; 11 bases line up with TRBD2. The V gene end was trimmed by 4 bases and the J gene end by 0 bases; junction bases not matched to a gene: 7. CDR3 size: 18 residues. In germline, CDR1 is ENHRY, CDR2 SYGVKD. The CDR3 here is CAISVKLAGDTNTGELFF. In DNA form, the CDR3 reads TGTGCCATCAGTGTCAAACTAGCGGGGGACACGAACACCGGGGAGCTGTTTTTT.

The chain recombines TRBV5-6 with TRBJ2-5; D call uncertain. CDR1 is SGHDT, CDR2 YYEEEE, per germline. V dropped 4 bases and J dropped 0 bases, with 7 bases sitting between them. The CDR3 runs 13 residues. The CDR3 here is CASSKIYQETQYF. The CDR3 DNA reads TGTGCCAGCAGCAAAATCTACCAAGAGACCCAGTACTTC.

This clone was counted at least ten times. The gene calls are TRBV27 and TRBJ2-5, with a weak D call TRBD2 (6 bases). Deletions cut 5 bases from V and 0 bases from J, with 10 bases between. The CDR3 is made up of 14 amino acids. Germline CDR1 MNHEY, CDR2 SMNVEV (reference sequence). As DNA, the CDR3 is TGTGCCAGCAGTACAAGACTAGACCAAGAGACCCAGTACTTC. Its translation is CASSTRLDQETQYF.

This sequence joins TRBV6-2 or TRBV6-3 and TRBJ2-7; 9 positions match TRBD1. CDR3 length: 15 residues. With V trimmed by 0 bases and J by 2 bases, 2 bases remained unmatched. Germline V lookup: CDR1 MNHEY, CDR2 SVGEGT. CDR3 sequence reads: CASSYSNRGPYEQYF. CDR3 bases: TGTGCCAGCAGTTACTCGAACAGGGGGCCCTACGAGCAGTACTTC.

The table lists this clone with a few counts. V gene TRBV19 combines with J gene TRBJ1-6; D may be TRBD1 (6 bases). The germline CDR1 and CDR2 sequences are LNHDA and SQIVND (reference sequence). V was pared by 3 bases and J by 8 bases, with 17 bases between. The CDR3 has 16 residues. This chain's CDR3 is CASSIRGQHHYSPLHF. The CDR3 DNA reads TGTGCCAGTAGTATTCGAGGACAGCATCATTATTCACCCCTCCACTTT. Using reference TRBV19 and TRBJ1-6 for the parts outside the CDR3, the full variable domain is DGGITQSPKYLFRKEGQNVTLSCEQNLNHDAMYWYRQDPGQGLRLIYYSQIVNDFQKGDIAEGYSVSREKKESFPLTVTSAQKNPTAFYLCASSIRGQHHYSPLHFGNGTRLTVT.

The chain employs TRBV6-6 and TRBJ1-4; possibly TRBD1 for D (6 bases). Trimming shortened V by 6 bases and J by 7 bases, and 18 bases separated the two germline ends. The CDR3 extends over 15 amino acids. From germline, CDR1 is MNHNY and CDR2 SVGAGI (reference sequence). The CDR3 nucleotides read TGTGCCAGCAGCCAGCAGGGGAGTGCTGGTGAAAAACTGTTTTTT. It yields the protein CASSQQGSAGEKLFF.

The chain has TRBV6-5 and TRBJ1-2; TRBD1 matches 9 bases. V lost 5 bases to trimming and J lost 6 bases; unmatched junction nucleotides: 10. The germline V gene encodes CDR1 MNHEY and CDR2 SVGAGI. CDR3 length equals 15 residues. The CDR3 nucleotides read TGTGCCAGCAGTAGAATCACAGGGGGCGGGAATGGCTACACCTTC. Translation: CASSRITGGGNGYTF.

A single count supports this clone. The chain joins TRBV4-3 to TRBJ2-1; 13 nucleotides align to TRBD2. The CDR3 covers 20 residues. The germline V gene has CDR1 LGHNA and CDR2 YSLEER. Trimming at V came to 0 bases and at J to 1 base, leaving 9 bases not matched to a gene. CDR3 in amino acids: CASSQEGTSGIGSSYNEQFF. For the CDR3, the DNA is TGCGCCAGCAGCCAAGAAGGGACTAGCGGGATCGGATCGTCCTACAATGAGCAGTTCTTC.

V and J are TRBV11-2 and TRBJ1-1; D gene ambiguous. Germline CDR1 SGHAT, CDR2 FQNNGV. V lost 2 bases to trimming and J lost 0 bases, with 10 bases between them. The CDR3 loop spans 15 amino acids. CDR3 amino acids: CASSLRENLNTEAFF. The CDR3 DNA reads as TGTGCCAGCAGCTTAAGGGAGAACTTGAACACTGAAGCTTTCTTT.

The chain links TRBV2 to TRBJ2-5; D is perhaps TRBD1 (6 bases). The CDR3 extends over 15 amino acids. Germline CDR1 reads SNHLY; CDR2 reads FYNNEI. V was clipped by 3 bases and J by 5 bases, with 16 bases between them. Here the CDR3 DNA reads TGTGCCAGCAGTGAGGGGGCTCTTACATGGGAGACCCAGTACTTC. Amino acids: CASSEGALTWETQYF.

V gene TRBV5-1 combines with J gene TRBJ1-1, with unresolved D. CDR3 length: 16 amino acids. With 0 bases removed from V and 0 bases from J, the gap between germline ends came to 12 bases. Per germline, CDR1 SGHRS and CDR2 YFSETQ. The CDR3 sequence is CASSLGAPPMNTEAFF. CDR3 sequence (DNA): TGCGCCAGCAGCTTGGGGGCCCCTCCTATGAACACTGAAGCTTTCTTT.

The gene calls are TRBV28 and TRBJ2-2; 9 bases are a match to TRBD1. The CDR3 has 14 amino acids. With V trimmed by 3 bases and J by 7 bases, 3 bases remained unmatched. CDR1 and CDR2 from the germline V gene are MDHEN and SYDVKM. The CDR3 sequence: CASSLGQGLGELFF. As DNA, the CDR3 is TGTGCCAGCAGTTTGGGACAGGGACTCGGGGAGCTGTTTTTT.

The CDR3 reads CASSSPMTGISPSREQYF. For the CDR3, the DNA is TGTGCCAGCAGTTCACCAATGACAGGGATCTCTCCGTCGAGGGAGCAGTACTTC. The chain carries TRBV27 and TRBJ2-7, with 7 bases identical to TRBD1. The CDR3 is 18 amino acids. Germline-derived CDR1 and CDR2 are MNHEY and SMNVEV (reference sequence). J gave up 7 bases and V 4 bases, and 22 bases lay outside the gene matches.

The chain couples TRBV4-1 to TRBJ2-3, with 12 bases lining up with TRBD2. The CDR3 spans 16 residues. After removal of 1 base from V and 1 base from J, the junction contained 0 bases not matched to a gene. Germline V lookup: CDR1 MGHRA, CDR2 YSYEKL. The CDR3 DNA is TGCGCCAGCAGCCAAGGACTAGCGGGGGGCACAGATACGCAGTATTTT. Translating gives CASSQGLAGGTDTQYF.

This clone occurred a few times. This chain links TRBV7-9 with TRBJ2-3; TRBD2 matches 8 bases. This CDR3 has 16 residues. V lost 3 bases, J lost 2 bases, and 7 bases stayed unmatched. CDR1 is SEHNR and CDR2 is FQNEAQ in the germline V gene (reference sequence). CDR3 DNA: TGTGCCAGCAGCTTCGGGGGGGCATGGTACACAGATACGCAGTATTTT. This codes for CASSFGGAWYTDTQYF. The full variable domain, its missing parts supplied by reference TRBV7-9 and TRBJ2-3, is DTGVSQNPRHKITKRGQNVTFRCDPISEHNRLYWYRQTLGQGPEFLTYFQNEAQLEKSRLLSDRFSAERPKGSFSTLEIQRTEQGDSAMYLCASSFGGAWYTDTQYFGPGTRLTVL.